Below are 32 T cell receptor beta chains sequenced from a single sample in a study of technical replicates of blood from a handful of donors. TCRdb's copy holds only in-frame clones and misses some; the assay was immunoSEQ multiplex PCR. There are roughly 50,000 clones in the sample; around 95% occur only once, and about 4% lies in the top ten. The sample consisted of PBMCs. These receptors all come from a human donor in good health. Some clones in this sample may be carry-over from other donors' samples.

The chain joins TRBV2 to TRBJ1-5; 7 bases are shared with TRBD1. J was trimmed by 7 bases and V by 6 bases; bases with no gene match: 18. The germline V gene encodes CDR1 SNHLY and CDR2 FYNNEI. The CDR3 length is 17 residues. CDR3 region: CASSSLNPGGLRQPQHF. DNA of the CDR3: TGTGCCAGCAGCTCCCTGAATCCAGGGGGGCTAAGACAGCCCCAGCATTTT.

The chain recombines TRBV6-6 with TRBJ2-7, with D possibly TRBD2 on 6 matching bases. Germline-derived CDR1 and CDR2 are MNHNY and SVGAGI (reference sequence). V was trimmed by 5 bases and J by 0 bases, leaving 14 bases between them. This CDR3 contains 15 residues. The CDR3 reads CASSQPAGGSYEQYF. As DNA, the CDR3 is TGTGCCAGCAGTCAACCAGCGGGCGGCTCCTACGAGCAGTACTTC.

The V and J genes are TRBV6-5 and TRBJ1-2; a possible D gene is TRBD1 (6 bases). This CDR3 has 13 residues. Germline CDR1 MNHEY, CDR2 SVGAGI. The V end lost 6 bases, the J end lost 4 bases, and 12 bases lay between the germline ends. The CDR3 DNA follows: TGTGCCAGCAGCGTAACAGGGAGCTATGGCTACACCTTC. This gives the protein CASSVTGSYGYTF.

The chain combines TRBV21-1 with TRBJ1-4; TRBD1 is the table's D call and was not checked against the DNA. TRBV21-1 represents a pseudogene. The CDR3 has 14 residues. Written as DNA, the CDR3 is TGTGCCAGCAGCAGGGGGACAGTTAATGAAAAACTGTTTTTT. Its protein product is CASSRGTVNEKLFF.

This chain uses TRBV7-2 with TRBJ2-1; TRBD1 is a possible D gene (5 bases). There are 17 residues in the CDR3. V shed 5 bases and J shed 0 bases, with 17 bases lying between them. Per the germline V gene, CDR1 is SGHTA and CDR2 is FQGNSA. CDR3 DNA sequence: TGTGCCAGCAGCCCCCGTGGCCTAAGGGGCTCCTACAATGAGCAGTTCTTC. Amino acids: CASSPRGLRGSYNEQFF.

The rearrangement links TRBV4-1 to TRBJ1-1; 8 bases are shared with TRBD1. The germline CDR1 and CDR2 sequences are MGHRA and YSYEKL. The trim removed 6 bases at V and 6 bases at J, leaving 9 bases unmatched. This CDR3 is built from 14 residues. DNA for the CDR3: TGCGCCAGCAGGCAACCGGGACAGGATCCTGAAGCTTTCTTT. Protein product: CASRQPGQDPEAFF.

The genes are TRBV20-1 and TRBJ2-5, with D hard to call. Germline CDR1 DFQATT, CDR2 SNEGSKA (reference sequence). The V gene lost 6 bases and the J gene lost 9 bases, with 14 bases spanning the gap. The CDR3 sequence is 11 residues long. The CDR3 DNA follows: TGCAGTGCCTCCCCCCGGGTGGCCCAGTACTTC. Its translation is CSASPRVAQYF.

CDR3 in DNA: TGCGCCAGCAGCCAAGAGTCCGATCAGCCCCAGCATTTT. This codes for CASSQESDQPQHF. The chain combines TRBV4-3 with TRBJ1-5, with unresolved D. Looked up from germline, CDR1 is LGHNA and CDR2 is YSLEER. CDR3 length equals 13 residues. Trimming left V 0 bases short and J 5 bases short, with 5 bases between.

This chain links TRBV18 with TRBJ2-7, with D possibly being TRBD2 (5 bases). Trimming cost V 2 bases and J 3 bases, with 8 bases left between them. Germline V CDR1 and CDR2: KGHSH, LQKENI. The CDR3 totals 13 residues. The CDR3: CASSPGLLYEQYF. The CDR3 region has the DNA TGTGCCAGCTCACCAGGACTCCTCTACGAGCAGTACTTC. Together with reference TRBV18 and TRBJ2-7, the CDR3 gives the full variable domain: NAGVMQNPRHLVRRRGQEARLRCSPMKGHSHVYWYRQLPEEGLKFMVYLQKENIIDESGMPKERFSAEFPKEGPSILRIQQVVRGDSAAYFCASSPGLLYEQYFGPGTRLTVT.

This chain links TRBV30 with TRBJ2-1; unclear D gene. This CDR3 spans 11 amino acids. Deletions cut 0 bases from V and 6 bases from J, with 3 bases between. Germline V gene sequence: CDR1 GTSNPN, CDR2 SVGIG (reference sequence). The CDR3 spells CAWSVLNEQFF. The CDR3 coding sequence is TGTGCCTGGAGTGTCCTCAATGAGCAGTTCTTC. The variable domain in full, completed from reference TRBV30 and TRBJ2-1, reads SQTIHQWPATLVQPVGSPLSLECTVEGTSNPNLYWYRQAAGRGLQLLFYSVGIGQISSEVPQNLSASRPQDRQFILSSKKLLLSDSGFYLCAWSVLNEQFFGPGTRLTVL.

A word on this clone: Additional DNA sequences in this sample encode the identical CDR3. The genes are TRBV6-5 and TRBJ1-1; 7 bases agree with TRBD1. The V gene's germline CDR1 is MNHEY and CDR2 SVGAGI. V was pared by 2 bases and J by 0 bases, with 3 bases of the junction left unmatched. CDR3 size: 15 residues. CDR3 amino acids: CASSYRGLMNTEAFF. CDR3 in DNA: TGTGCCAGCAGTTACAGGGGGCTCATGAACACTGAAGCTTTCTTT.

The chain links TRBV5-6 to TRBJ1-5; D is undetermined. V was trimmed by 1 base and J by 7 bases, leaving 12 bases between them. Germline CDR1 reads SGHDT; CDR2 reads YYEEEE. The CDR3 contains 14 residues. CDR3 loop: CASSLIGASQPQHF. In nucleotides, the CDR3 is TGTGCCAGCAGCTTGATTGGTGCGAGCCAGCCCCAGCATTTT.

The chain recombines TRBV30 with TRBJ2-7; 12 bases are a match to TRBD2. V was pared by 2 bases and J by 2 bases, with 4 bases of the junction left unmatched. The CDR3 sequence is 15 residues long. Germline loops: CDR1 GTSNPN, CDR2 SVGIG (reference sequence). The CDR3 region has the DNA TGTGCCTGGAGTATACTAGCGGGAGGAACCTACGAGCAGTACTTC. As protein: CAWSILAGGTYEQYF.

The V call is TRBV9, the J call TRBJ2-5; D is ambiguous. The CDR3 sequence is 15 residues long. CDR1 and CDR2 from the germline V gene are SGDLS and YYNGEE. The V gene lost 0 bases and the J gene lost 0 bases, with 9 bases spanning the gap. CDR3 nucleotide sequence: TGTGCCAGCAGCGTAGCTACCGGGTACCAAGAGACCCAGTACTTC. Encoded protein: CASSVATGYQETQYF.

As DNA, the CDR3 is TGCAGCGTTGGGTCAACAGGGGGGAGTCAGCCCCAGCATTTT. This codes for CSVGSTGGSQPQHF. This chain uses TRBV29-1 with TRBJ1-5; 8 nucleotides match TRBD1. Looked up from germline, CDR1 is SQVTM and CDR2 is ANQGSEA. The CDR3 spans 14 residues. The V and J ends lost 4 bases and 6 bases, in that order; junction bases with no gene match: 8.

The chain recombines TRBV7-2 with TRBJ2-7, with D maybe TRBD2 (6 bases). CDR1 and CDR2 from the germline V gene are SGHTA and FQGNSA. Trimming took off 2 bases at V and 1 base at J, with 12 bases between the two ends. The CDR3 spans 15 residues. CDR3 in amino acids: CASSLYAGPSYEQYF. CDR3 nucleotides: TGTGCCAGCAGCTTATACGCGGGACCTTCCTACGAGCAGTACTTC.

The CDR3 spells CASSGGSIWSNEQFF. The CDR3 DNA reads TGTGCCAGCAGTGGAGGCTCGATCTGGAGCAATGAGCAGTTCTTC. The chain links TRBV2 to TRBJ2-1; D ambiguous. The length of the CDR3 is 15 residues. Germline V gene data show CDR1 as SNHLY and CDR2 as FYNNEI. The V end was cut by 4 bases, the J end by 6 bases, with 16 bases between.

This clone was observed once. The chain joins TRBV4-2 to TRBJ2-7; 7 bases fit TRBD2. The CDR3 has 16 amino acids. Per germline, CDR1 LGHNA and CDR2 YNFKEQ. Unmatched junction bases numbered 5, after V lost 0 bases and J lost 0 bases. CDR3 region: CASSQDWPGGSYEQYF. The CDR3 region has the DNA TGTGCCAGCAGCCAAGATTGGCCGGGAGGCTCCTACGAGCAGTACTTC.

In this sample, this clone turned up once. The chain links TRBV7-7 to TRBJ2-7; tentative D call: TRBD1 (5 bases). The CDR3 covers 14 residues. Germline V gene sequence: CDR1 SSHAT, CDR2 FNYEAQ (reference sequence). Trimming cost V 11 bases and J 1 base, with 18 bases left between them. DNA for the CDR3: TGTGCCCGCTCAGGGCCCAGCAGGTCCTACGAGCAGTACTTC. It encodes CARSGPSRSYEQYF. Drawing the rest from reference TRBV7-7 and TRBJ2-7, the complete variable domain is GAGVSQSPRYKVTKRGQDVTLRCDPISSHATLYWYQQALGQGPEFLTYFNYEAQPDKSGLPSDRFSAERPEGSISTLTIQRTEQRDSAMYRCARSGPSRSYEQYFGPGTRLTVT.

The J gene is TRBJ1-5, the V gene TRBV6-1, with D possibly being TRBD1 (6 bases). The CDR3 consists of 14 residues. V was clipped by 1 base and J by 6 bases, with 10 bases between them. CDR1 MNHNS and CDR2 SASEGT come from the germline V gene. The CDR3 spells CASSEGAGVQPQHF. The DNA for the CDR3 is TGTGCCAGCAGTGAAGGCGCAGGGGTTCAGCCCCAGCATTTT.

The rearrangement joins TRBV7-9 to TRBJ1-4; 9 bases align to TRBD1. The V and J ends lost 7 bases and 8 bases, in that order; junction bases with no gene match: 8. The length of the CDR3 is 14 residues. Germline lookup yields CDR1 SEHNR and CDR2 FQNEAQ (reference sequence). CDR3 sequence (DNA): TGTGCCAGCACACTAGGACAGGGGAGCGAAAAACTGTTTTTT. It yields the protein CASTLGQGSEKLFF. Full variable domain (rest looked up from reference TRBV7-9 and TRBJ1-4): DTGVSQNPRHKITKRGQNVTFRCDPISEHNRLYWYRQTLGQGPEFLTYFQNEAQLEKSRLLSDRFSAERPKGSFSTLEIQRTEQGDSAMYLCASTLGQGSEKLFFGSGTQLSVL.

The gene calls are TRBV2 and TRBJ1-2; 8 bases agree with TRBD1. This CDR3 has 12 amino acids. Trimming cost V 7 bases and J 8 bases; bases outside gene matches: 6. CDR1 and CDR2 from the germline V gene are SNHLY and FYNNEI. The chain's CDR3 is CASTQGAPGYTF. DNA for the CDR3: TGTGCCAGCACCCAGGGGGCGCCGGGCTACACCTTC.

The chain links TRBV7-6 to TRBJ2-7; D uncertain. V was clipped by 10 bases and J by 0 bases, with 13 bases between them. CDR3 size: 13 residues. Germline CDR1 and CDR2: SGHVS and FNYEAQ. The CDR3 DNA is TGTGCCACGTCTTCGACACGCTCCTACGAGCAGTACTTC. Translating gives CATSSTRSYEQYF.

This rearrangement joins TRBV11-3 to TRBJ1-1; D is unresolved. Germline CDR1 reads SGHNT; CDR2 reads YENEEA. The CDR3 is 13 amino acids. V was pared by 0 bases and J by 8 bases, with 10 bases between. DNA of the CDR3: TGTGCCAGCAGCTTAGATACAGCTAACGAAGCTTTCTTT. Its translation is CASSLDTANEAFF.

On this clone itself: The same CDR3 arises from other DNA sequences in this sample as well. The rearrangement joins TRBV9 to TRBJ1-1, with D possibly TRBD1 on 6 matching bases. The CDR3 is 15 amino acids. V lost 4 bases, J lost 4 bases, and 17 bases lay in between. Germline V lookup: CDR1 SGDLS, CDR2 YYNGEE. The CDR3 loop is CASSPKGVLGTEAFF. The CDR3, as DNA: TGTGCCAGCAGCCCGAAGGGGGTGCTCGGCACTGAAGCTTTCTTT. The whole variable domain, remainder taken from reference TRBV9 and TRBJ1-1, is DSGVTQTPKHLITATGQRVTLRCSPRSGDLSVYWYQQSLDQGLQFLIQYYNGEERAKGNILERFSAQQFPDLHSELNLSSLELGDSALYFCASSPKGVLGTEAFFGQGTRLTVV.

V and J are TRBV5-5 and TRBJ2-6; D remains unclear. Germline lookup yields CDR1 SGHKS and CDR2 YYEKEE (reference sequence). Deletions cut 2 bases from V and 0 bases from J, with 9 bases between. There are 16 residues in the CDR3. CDR3 DNA: TGTGCCAGCAGCTTAGCAAGAGTCTCTGGGGCCAACGTCCTGACTTTC. Translated, it gives CASSLARVSGANVLTF.

The chain joins TRBV11-2 to TRBJ2-1, with D maybe TRBD1 (6 bases). The CDR3 covers 13 residues. Germline V gene lookup returns CDR1 SGHAT and CDR2 FQNNGV. Trimming cost V 5 bases and J 7 bases, with 12 bases left between them. CDR3 residues: CASSPWTANEQFF. The CDR3 DNA is TGTGCCAGCAGCCCATGGACAGCGAATGAGCAGTTCTTC.

This chain connects TRBV5-6 to TRBJ1-4, with D unclear. Germline V gene lookup returns CDR1 SGHDT and CDR2 YYEEEE. V was pared by 0 bases and J by 4 bases, with 13 bases between. The CDR3 contains 16 residues. CDR3 loop: CASSLAQVLGNEKLFF. In DNA, the CDR3 is TGTGCCAGCAGCTTGGCTCAGGTCTTGGGTAATGAAAAACTGTTTTTT.

This chain uses TRBV5-6 with TRBJ1-6; maybe TRBD1 (6 bases). CDR3 length equals 14 residues. V was clipped by 0 bases and J by 13 bases, with 14 bases between them. Germline V gene sequence: CDR1 SGHDT, CDR2 YYEEEE. CDR3 sequence reads: CASSLGGGEAPLHF. CDR3 coding DNA: TGTGCCAGCAGCTTGGGCGGGGGCGAAGCGCCCCTCCACTTT. The whole variable domain, filled in from reference TRBV5-6 and TRBJ1-6, reads DAGVTQSPTHLIKTRGQQVTLRCSPKSGHDTVSWYQQALGQGPQFIFQYYEEEERQRGNFPDRFSGHQFPNYSSELNVNALLLGDSALYLCASSLGGGEAPLHFGNGTRLTVT.

This clone turned up a few times. The V gene is TRBV4-3, the J gene TRBJ2-3; D is possibly TRBD2 (6 bases). Germline V gene data show CDR1 as LGHNA and CDR2 as YSLEER. The ends were cut back, 1 base at V and 0 bases at J, with 17 bases in the middle. The CDR3 extends over 18 amino acids. The CDR3 nucleotides are TGCGCCAGCAGCCAAGCCCTAAGGAGTGGAGGGAGCACAGATACGCAGTATTTT. Its translation: CASSQALRSGGSTDTQYF.

This clone was seen just once. The chain is built from TRBV11-1 and TRBJ2-7; D gene ambiguous. The CDR3 runs 13 residues. Trimming removed 3 bases at V and 1 base at J, with 7 bases between. Germline CDR1 is SGHAT and CDR2 is FQDESV (reference sequence). In DNA form, the CDR3 reads TGTGCCAGCAGCTTCACTTTGTCCTACGAGCAGTACTTC. It is translated as CASSFTLSYEQYF.

The gene calls are TRBV4-3 and TRBJ1-6; 8 bases line up with TRBD1. CDR1 is LGHNA and CDR2 is YSLEER in the germline V gene. This CDR3 comprises 15 residues. V was clipped by 3 bases and J by 6 bases; unmatched bases: 4. The CDR3 protein is CASSQWTGFNSPLHF. CDR3 coding DNA: TGCGCCAGCAGCCAGTGGACAGGGTTTAATTCACCCCTCCACTTT.